This T cell receptor (beta chain) was captured in a study of shared clonotypes between healthy human individuals. Overall study context: Three CD4 naive, three CD4 memory, two CD8 naive and one CD8 memory plate were used per donor. General study findings and limits: The expectation was that sequencing depth would affect clonotype sharing among donors.

The CDR3 is 13 residues long. CDR1 SGHRS and CDR2 YFSETQ come from the germline V gene. V was clipped by 0 bases and J by 7 bases, with 8 bases between them. Comments on this clone: What it binds is not known.

Only in-frame clones appear in the TCRdb table, and some are missing; sequencing was by immunoSEQ multiplex PCR. Here the sample spans some 2.3 million clones, more than 85% being singletons. The sequence came from a man aged 18 to 29 in good health. Some clones in this sample may be carry-over from other donors' samples. The source material was naive CD4+ T cells from PBMCs. Subset here: CD45RA+ positively selected. J is TRBJ2-1 and V is TRBV5-1, with D unclear. CDR3 residues: CASSLEFRNEQFF. The DNA for the CDR3 is TGCGCCAGCAGCTTGGAATTTCGGAATGAGCAGTTCTTC.